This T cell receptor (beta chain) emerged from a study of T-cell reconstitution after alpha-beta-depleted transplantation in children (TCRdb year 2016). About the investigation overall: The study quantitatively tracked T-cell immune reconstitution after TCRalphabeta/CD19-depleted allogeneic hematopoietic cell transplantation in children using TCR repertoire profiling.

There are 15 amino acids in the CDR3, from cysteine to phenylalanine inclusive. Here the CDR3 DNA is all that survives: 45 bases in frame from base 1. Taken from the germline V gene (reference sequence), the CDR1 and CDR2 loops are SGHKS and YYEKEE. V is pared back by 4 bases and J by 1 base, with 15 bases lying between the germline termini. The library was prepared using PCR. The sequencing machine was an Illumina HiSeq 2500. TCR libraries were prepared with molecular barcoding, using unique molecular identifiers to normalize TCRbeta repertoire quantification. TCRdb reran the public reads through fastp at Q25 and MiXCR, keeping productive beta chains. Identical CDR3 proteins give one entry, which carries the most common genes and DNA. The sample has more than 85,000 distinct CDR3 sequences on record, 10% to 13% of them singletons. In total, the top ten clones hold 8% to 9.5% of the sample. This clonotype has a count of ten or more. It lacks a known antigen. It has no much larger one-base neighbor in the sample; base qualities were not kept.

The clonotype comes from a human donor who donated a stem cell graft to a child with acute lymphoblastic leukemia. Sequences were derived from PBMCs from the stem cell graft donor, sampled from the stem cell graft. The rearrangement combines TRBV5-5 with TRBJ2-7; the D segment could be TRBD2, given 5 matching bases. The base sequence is TGTGCCAGCAGCCGACGGGATGAGGTTTCCTACGAGCAGTACTTC. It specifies CASSRRDEVSYEQYF.